These 27 T cell receptor beta chains were sequenced from one sample in a study of shared clonotypes between healthy human individuals. This table comes from immunoSEQ multiplex PCR, and its TCRdb copy is limited to in-frame clones, with some not included. The sample holds approximately 2.3 million clones, more than 85% seen once. The specimen sequenced was naive CD4+ T cells from PBMCs. Subset here: CD45RA+ positively selected. These receptors came from a man aged 18-30 years in good health. Some clones in this sample may be carry-over from other donors' samples.

This chain joins TRBV19 and TRBJ2-2; D is unresolved. Germline V gene data show CDR1 as LNHDA and CDR2 as SQIVND (reference sequence). CDR3 length equals 11 residues. Trimming pared 4 bases from V and 6 bases from J, leaving 3 bases between. As DNA, the CDR3 is TGTGCCAGTAGTACTCCCGGGGAGCTGTTTTTT. This encodes CASSTPGELFF.

The chain combines TRBV7-9 with TRBJ1-2, with a tentative D call TRBD1 (6 bases). CDR3 size: 13 residues. The germline V gene has CDR1 SEHNR and CDR2 FQNEAQ (reference sequence). Trimming cost V 3 bases and J 6 bases, with 11 bases left between them. CDR3 DNA sequence: TGTGCCAGCAGCTTTAGGGGGGTTGATGGCTACACCTTC. Translated: CASSFRGVDGYTF.

Notes on this clone: Germline and junction disagree at one end, which may indicate a read error. The chain couples TRBV5-5 to TRBJ1-5, with D hard to call. The CDR3 totals 15 residues. Germline V CDR1 and CDR2: SGHKS, YYEKEE (reference sequence). As DNA, the CDR3 is TGTGCCAGCAGTTTGGCGGAAGGGTTCAATCAGCCCCAGCATTTT. Its protein product is CASSLAEGFNQPQHF.

This clone has just one count. The CDR3 nucleotides are TGTGCCAGCAGCTTAGGCCTAGCGGGCGCTACCACTAGCACAGATACGCAGTATTTT. Amino acids: CASSLGLAGATTSTDTQYF. The gene calls are TRBV7-2 and TRBJ2-3; 8 positions agree with TRBD2. The V segment lost 1 base and the J segment 0 bases; nucleotides outside the gene matches: 12. This CDR3 region has 19 residues. Germline-derived CDR1 and CDR2 are SGHTA and FQGNSA.

This clone was picked up one time. The rearrangement links TRBV7-2 to TRBJ2-7, with D unclear. With 5 bases removed from V and 3 bases from J, the gap between germline ends came to 14 bases. CDR3 size: 14 residues. Per the germline V gene, CDR1 is SGHTA and CDR2 is FQGNSA. CDR3 sequence (DNA): TGTGCCAGCAGCCGTGAGATCAGCGACTACGAGCAGTACTTC. Translated, it gives CASSREISDYEQYF.

The chain is built from TRBV7-3 and TRBJ2-6, with D unclear. The germline CDR1 and CDR2 sequences are SGHTA and FQGTGA. V was pared by 2 bases and J by 1 base, with 6 bases between. The length of the CDR3 is 15 residues. CDR3 region: CASSLWLSGANVLTF. The CDR3 region has the DNA TGTGCCAGCAGCTTATGGCTATCTGGGGCCAACGTCCTGACTTTC.

The chain combines TRBV6-1 with TRBJ2-7; 7 nucleotides match TRBD1. CDR3 length: 13 amino acids. J lost 1 base, V lost 7 bases, and 4 bases had no gene match. Germline CDR1 MNHNS, CDR2 SASEGT. The CDR3 bases are TGTGCCAGCAAATCGACAGGGTCCTACGAGCAGTACTTC. Translation: CASKSTGSYEQYF.

For this clone: Other DNA sequences in this specimen translate into the identical CDR3. The V and J genes are TRBV10-3 and TRBJ2-7; 12 positions agree with TRBD1. Germline values: CDR1 ENHRY, CDR2 SYGVKD. The CDR3 runs 13 residues. The V gene end was trimmed by 6 bases and the J gene end by 4 bases; junction bases not matched to a gene: 1. The DNA of the CDR3 is TGTGCCATCAGGGGACAGGGGGCGTACGAGCAGTACTTC. Its translation is CAIRGQGAYEQYF.

CDR3 protein: CASRPGALVDTQYF. CDR3 nucleotides: TGTGCCAGCAGACCCGGCGCCCTTGTGGATACGCAGTATTTT. The V call is TRBV28, the J call TRBJ2-3; D is unresolved. This CDR3 region has 14 residues. Germline CDR1 reads MDHEN; CDR2 reads SYDVKM. Trimming left V 6 bases short and J 6 bases short, with 16 bases between.

Points on this clone: This specimen includes other DNA sequences encoding the same CDR3. This sequence joins TRBV6-6 and TRBJ1-1; no clear D. The CDR3 spans 15 residues. CDR1 and CDR2 from the germline V gene are MNHNY and SVGAGI (reference sequence). The V end lost 0 bases, the J end lost 1 base, and 9 bases lay between the germline ends. This CDR3 is CASSYSPPQNTEAFF. CDR3 nucleotides: TGTGCCAGCAGTTACTCCCCCCCTCAGAACACTGAAGCTTTCTTT.

V is TRBV7-2 and J is TRBJ2-5; D is perhaps TRBD1 or TRBD2 (5 bases each). Trimming removed 5 bases at V and 4 bases at J, with 14 bases between. CDR1 is SGHTA and CDR2 is FQGNSA in the germline V gene. This CDR3 spans 14 amino acids. CDR3: CASSLKGAGETQYF. CDR3 DNA: TGTGCCAGCAGCCTTAAAGGGGCGGGAGAGACCCAGTACTTC.

The chain links TRBV28 to TRBJ1-2; 9 nucleotides match TRBD1. The CDR3 spans 14 residues. V was clipped by 4 bases and J by 7 bases; unmatched bases: 7. Germline CDR1 is MDHEN and CDR2 is SYDVKM. This CDR3 reads CASSYGLDRGGYTF. As DNA, the CDR3 is TGTGCCAGCAGTTATGGGCTGGACAGGGGTGGCTACACCTTC.

J is TRBJ2-3 and V is TRBV27, with D uncertain. V lost 2 bases to trimming and J lost 2 bases, with 8 bases between them. CDR3 length equals 14 residues. Germline V gives CDR1 MNHEY, CDR2 SMNVEV (reference sequence). The CDR3 here is CASSLMQTTDTQYF. The CDR3 nucleotides are TGTGCCAGCAGTTTAATGCAGACCACAGATACGCAGTATTTT.

V and J are TRBV11-2 and TRBJ2-2; 10 bases match TRBD2. The V and J ends lost 5 bases and 6 bases, in that order; junction bases with no gene match: 9. Per the germline V gene, CDR1 is SGHAT and CDR2 is FQNNGV. This CDR3 comprises 16 residues. CDR3 protein: CASSPLAGDLAGELFF. The DNA for the CDR3 is TGTGCCAGCAGCCCTCTAGCGGGGGACCTTGCCGGGGAGCTGTTTTTT.

The chain links TRBV7-8 to TRBJ1-2; possibly TRBD1 for D (5 bases). The V gene's germline CDR1 is SGHVS and CDR2 FQNEAQ. This CDR3 contains 14 residues. The germline V and J ends were trimmed by 0 bases and 8 bases, with 13 bases remaining between them. CDR3 coding DNA: TGTGCCAGCAGCTTAGCGGGACTCGGACGCGGCTACACCTTC. As protein: CASSLAGLGRGYTF.

V is TRBV18 and J is TRBJ2-1, with 8 bases matching TRBD1. With V trimmed by 3 bases and J by 7 bases, 5 bases remained unmatched. The CDR3 loop spans 14 amino acids. CDR1 is KGHSH, CDR2 LQKENI, per germline. The CDR3 loop reads CASSPAGGRNEQFF. As DNA, the CDR3 is TGTGCCAGCTCACCGGCAGGGGGCCGGAATGAGCAGTTCTTC.

The CDR3 region has the DNA TGTGCCTGGAGTCCGACCCCCGGGACTAGCGGTTCCTACGAGCAGTACTTC. Translated, it gives CAWSPTPGTSGSYEQYF. This sequence joins TRBV30 and TRBJ2-7, with 11 bases identical to TRBD2. The germline gives CDR1 GTSNPN, CDR2 SVGIG (reference sequence). The CDR3 runs 17 residues. V lost 2 bases, J lost 1 base, and 10 bases stayed unmatched.

The rearrangement joins TRBV10-3 to TRBJ1-3; 9 bases align to TRBD1. CDR1 is ENHRY and CDR2 is SYGVKD in the germline V gene. CDR3 length: 15 residues. Trimming cost V 3 bases and J 12 bases; bases outside gene matches: 12. CDR3 DNA sequence: TGTGCCATCAGTGACACAGGGGGCGCAAGGAAGGACATATATTTT. Translated: CAISDTGGARKDIYF.

Comment on this clone: In the same sample, other DNA sequences code for this CDR3. The gene calls are TRBV19 and TRBJ1-1; D perhaps matches TRBD1 (5 bases). The CDR3 sequence is 14 residues long. The ends were cut back, 2 bases at V and 0 bases at J, with 7 bases in the middle. CDR1 and CDR2 from the germline V gene are LNHDA and SQIVND (reference sequence). CDR3 protein: CASSIQGMNTEAFF. In DNA form, the CDR3 reads TGTGCCAGTAGTATACAGGGAATGAACACTGAAGCTTTCTTT.

The chain combines TRBV9 with TRBJ1-1; D may be TRBD1 (6 bases). CDR1 and CDR2 from the germline V gene are SGDLS and YYNGEE. The germline V and J ends were trimmed by 0 bases and 10 bases, with 10 bases remaining between them. This CDR3 comprises 12 residues. CDR3 protein: CASSVGGGRAFF. CDR3 nucleotide sequence: TGTGCCAGCAGCGTAGGTGGGGGGCGAGCTTTCTTT.

This clone was seen a single time. Within the sample, other DNA sequences also encode this same CDR3. The chain links TRBV11-3 to TRBJ2-7; possibly TRBD1 or TRBD2 for D (6 bases each). The germline gives CDR1 SGHNT, CDR2 YENEEA. The CDR3 contains 13 residues. The V and J ends lost 1 base and 5 bases respectively, with 9 bases between them. The CDR3 reads CASSLARGHEQYF. CDR3 DNA sequence: TGTGCCAGCAGCTTAGCCCGGGGGCACGAGCAGTACTTC.

The J gene is TRBJ1-2, the V gene TRBV14; 7 bases match TRBD1. V was pared by 2 bases and J by 5 bases, with 2 bases of the junction left unmatched. CDR3 length: 13 amino acids. Germline CDR1 is SGHDN and CDR2 is FVKESK. The CDR3 loop is CASSQQGEYGYTF. Written as DNA, the CDR3 is TGTGCCAGCAGCCAACAGGGGGAGTATGGCTACACCTTC.

The V and J genes are TRBV6-6 and TRBJ1-5; weak D call: TRBD1 (6 bases). In germline, CDR1 is MNHNY, CDR2 SVGAGI (reference sequence). The CDR3 covers 16 residues. Trimming pared 2 bases from V and 7 bases from J, leaving 18 bases between. CDR3 in amino acids: CASSYPKGGHGQPQHF. The CDR3 bases are TGTGCCAGCAGTTACCCGAAGGGGGGGCACGGACAGCCCCAGCATTTT.

This clone has only one observation. V gene TRBV18 combines with J gene TRBJ2-7, with D perhaps given as TRBD1 or TRBD2 (5 bases each). CDR1 is KGHSH, CDR2 LQKENI, per germline. The CDR3 is 14 residues long. Trimming removed 4 bases from V and 2 bases from J, with 12 bases in between. CDR3 amino acids: CASSLTRDPYEQYF. CDR3 DNA sequence: TGTGCCAGCTCACTGACCCGGGACCCCTACGAGCAGTACTTC.

J is TRBJ2-1 and V is TRBV2; D not resolved. CDR3 length equals 14 residues. CDR1 is SNHLY, CDR2 FYNNEI, per germline. The V end lost 5 bases, the J end lost 8 bases, and 16 bases lay between the germline ends. The CDR3 spells CASSRVYQSDEQFF. CDR3 nucleotides: TGTGCCAGCAGTCGAGTGTATCAGAGCGATGAGCAGTTCTTC.

To note about this clone: The same CDR3 also results from other DNA sequences found in this sample. This chain links TRBV6-5 with TRBJ2-1, with 12 bases identical to TRBD2. The CDR3 consists of 16 residues. The V gene's germline CDR1 is MNHEY and CDR2 SVGAGI. Trimming at V came to 0 bases and at J to 8 bases, leaving 5 bases not matched to a gene. CDR3 coding DNA: TGTGCCAGCAGTTACTCGGGACTAGCGGGTGGGCATGAGCAGTTCTTC. Translating it yields CASSYSGLAGGHEQFF.

The rearrangement links TRBV7-2 to TRBJ2-7; D uncertain. V dropped 3 bases and J dropped 6 bases, with 9 bases sitting between them. This CDR3 is 12 amino acids long. CDR1 SGHTA and CDR2 FQGNSA come from the germline V gene. Here the CDR3 DNA reads TGTGCCAGCAGCTTGGTCCGGCGCGAGCAGTACTTC. Its translation is CASSLVRREQYF.